The next 27 T cell receptor beta chains were all read from a single sample in a study of OX40 agonist ivuxolimab in advanced cancers. Library method: the immunoSEQ multiplex PCR assay. TCRdb took over this immuneACCESS table, retaining in-frame rearrangements with V and J assigned. Such tables are incomplete; in checked studies, under half of the missing clones stem from an unresolved V gene, and the remainder is unexplained. This sample has around 30,000 clones in its table, and 84% of those were observed once. Clones ranked in the top ten supply 20% to 25% of the sample. Sample: CD4+ or CD8+ T cells sorted from blood, taken in a trial of the OX40 agonist ivuxolimab. All receptors come from an adult with an advanced solid tumor such as melanoma, head and neck, liver or kidney cancer.

The chain couples TRBV4-1 to TRBJ1-4; D is unresolved. V was cut by 4 bases and J by 3 bases, with 21 bases left in between. CDR1 and CDR2 from the germline V gene are MGHRA and YSYEKL. The CDR3 is 18 amino acids. In DNA form, the CDR3 reads TGCGCCAGCAGCCGCTATTACGATCCCCGGGCTGCTAATGAAAAACTGTTTTTT. It yields the protein CASSRYYDPRAANEKLFF.

This chain connects TRBV4-2 to TRBJ1-3, with unresolved D. Trimming took off 2 bases at V and 0 bases at J, with 8 bases between the two ends. Germline V gene sequence: CDR1 LGHNA, CDR2 YNFKEQ. This CDR3 is built from 15 residues. DNA for the CDR3: TGTGCCAGCAGCCAAACCAATCCCTCTGGAAACACCATATATTTT. Its protein product is CASSQTNPSGNTIYF.

This rearrangement joins TRBV6-1 to TRBJ1-5; 7 positions agree with TRBD1. The J segment lost 1 base and the V segment lost 3 bases, leaving 9 bases of the junction unmatched. The CDR3 has 17 residues. Germline lookup yields CDR1 MNHNS and CDR2 SASEGT. The CDR3 DNA sequence: TGTGCCAGCAGTGAGGGACAGAGTCGGTGGAGCAATCAGCCCCAGCATTTT. This sequence encodes CASSEGQSRWSNQPQHF.

The chain is built from TRBV7-2 and TRBJ2-3; TRBD2 agrees at 12 bases. V dropped 5 bases and J dropped 1; count of bases not matched to a gene: 4. Germline V gene data show CDR1 as SGHTA and CDR2 as FQGNSA. This CDR3 region has 16 residues. The CDR3 loop is CASSPWTSGGTDTQYF. CDR3 nucleotides: TGTGCCAGCAGCCCTTGGACTAGCGGGGGCACAGATACGCAGTATTTT.

The gene calls are TRBV4-2 and TRBJ2-3; D remains unclear. This CDR3 region has 13 residues. The germline CDR1 and CDR2 sequences are LGHNA and YNFKEQ. V was clipped by 1 base and J by 5 bases, with 7 bases between them. The CDR3 here is CASSQGRGDTQYF. CDR3 nucleotides: TGTGCCAGCAGCCAAGGGAGAGGAGATACGCAGTATTTT.

The chain joins TRBV7-8 to TRBJ2-5; TRBD1 matches at 9 bases. Germline CDR1 and CDR2: SGHVS and FQNEAQ. This CDR3 region has 15 residues. J was trimmed by 1 base and V by 6 bases; bases with no gene match: 6. The CDR3 here is CASSSGTGFQETQYF. The DNA for the CDR3 is TGTGCCAGCAGTTCCGGGACAGGGTTCCAAGAGACCCAGTACTTC.

This clone was counted between two and nine times. The rearrangement joins TRBV9 to TRBJ2-6, with D tentatively TRBD1 or TRBD2 (5 bases each). V was clipped by 4 bases and J by 4 bases, with 18 bases between them. Per the germline V gene, CDR1 is SGDLS and CDR2 is YYNGEE. This CDR3 has 17 amino acids. The CDR3 spells CASSPRDGAGGANVLTF. The DNA for the CDR3 is TGTGCCAGCAGCCCCCGGGACGGAGCTGGGGGGGCCAACGTCCTGACTTTC.

The table lists this clone with a few counts. This same CDR3 is encoded by further DNA sequences in the sample. The rearrangement joins TRBV11-2 to TRBJ2-2, with D possibly TRBD2 on 6 matching bases. Germline lookup yields CDR1 SGHAT and CDR2 FQNNGV. Trimming cost V 5 bases and J 1 base, with 8 bases left between them. This CDR3 is 14 amino acids long. Written as DNA, the CDR3 is TGTGCCAGCAGCAGGCGGGGGAACACCGGGGAGCTGTTTTTT. Translation: CASSRRGNTGELFF.

This chain connects TRBV29-1 to TRBJ2-7; D not resolved. This CDR3 has 14 residues. The V gene's germline CDR1 is SQVTM and CDR2 ANQGSEA. V shed 1 base and J shed 3 bases, with 13 bases lying between them. The CDR3 loop is CSVEGAPEGYEQYF. The CDR3 DNA reads TGCAGCGTTGAAGGGGCGCCAGAAGGCTACGAGCAGTACTTC.

V and J are TRBV7-6 and TRBJ2-3; D not certain. Germline CDR1 is SGHVS and CDR2 is FNYEAQ. With 5 bases removed from V and 0 bases from J, the gap between germline ends came to 15 bases. This CDR3 has 16 amino acids. The CDR3 DNA sequence: TGTGCCAGCAGCCACTCGACGGCTCCTAGCACAGATACGCAGTATTTT. Translation gives CASSHSTAPSTDTQYF.

This chain joins TRBV28 and TRBJ2-5; no clear D gene. The V gene lost 1 base and the J gene lost 5 bases, with 8 bases spanning the gap. This CDR3 has 13 residues. CDR1 and CDR2 (germline): MDHEN, SYDVKM. The CDR3 DNA follows: TGTGCCAGCAGTTTATCGTTTTCGGAGACCCAGTACTTC. It specifies CASSLSFSETQYF.

The chain recombines TRBV7-9 with TRBJ2-7; possibly TRBD1 or TRBD2 for D (5 bases each). V dropped 1 base and J dropped 3 bases, with 10 bases sitting between them. CDR1 is SEHNR, CDR2 FQNEAQ, per germline (reference sequence). The CDR3 totals 14 residues. CDR3 amino acids: CASSLGGSHYEQYF. As DNA, the CDR3 is TGTGCCAGCAGCTTAGGGGGGTCCCACTACGAGCAGTACTTC.

The chain carries TRBV27 and TRBJ2-4; TRBD2 might be the D (5 bases). The CDR3 loop spans 14 amino acids. Per germline, CDR1 MNHEY and CDR2 SMNVEV (reference sequence). The V and J ends lost 0 bases and 6 bases respectively, with 9 bases between them. CDR3: CASSLSGDRNIQYF. Written as DNA, the CDR3 is TGTGCCAGCAGTTTATCCGGGGATAGAAACATTCAGTACTTC.

The V call is TRBV11-3, the J call TRBJ2-1, with a weak D call TRBD2 (6 bases). CDR1 SGHNT and CDR2 YENEEA come from the germline V gene. V was cut by 3 bases and J by 7 bases, with 7 bases left in between. The CDR3 contains 12 residues. In DNA form, the CDR3 reads TGTGCCAGCAGCTTTGGGACTAATGAGCAGTTCTTC. Translating it yields CASSFGTNEQFF. Full variable domain (remainder filled in from reference TRBV11-3 and TRBJ2-1): EAGVVQSPRYKIIEKKQPVAFWCNPISGHNTLYWYLQNLGQGPELLIRYENEEAVDDSQLPKDRFSAERLKGVDSTLKIQPAELGDSAVYLCASSFGTNEQFFGPGTRLTVL.

CDR3 amino acids: CSVQRGGDEQYF. CDR3 bases: TGCAGCGTCCAACGAGGGGGGGACGAGCAGTACTTC. V is TRBV29-1 and J is TRBJ2-7, with D maybe TRBD2 (7 bases). V was clipped by 6 bases and J by 5 bases, with 14 bases between them. CDR1 SQVTM and CDR2 ANQGSEA come from the germline V gene. The CDR3 totals 12 residues.

The chain couples TRBV19 to TRBJ1-3; D remains ambiguous. This CDR3 is built from 15 residues. Looked up from germline, CDR1 is LNHDA and CDR2 is SQIVND (reference sequence). V lost 6 bases, J lost 0 bases, and 12 bases lay in between. CDR3 coding DNA: TGTGCCAGTAGCCCGCGAGGTCCCTCTGGAAACACCATATATTTT. Its translation is CASSPRGPSGNTIYF.

The chain joins TRBV19 to TRBJ2-1, with D unresolved. The germline V gene encodes CDR1 LNHDA and CDR2 SQIVND (reference sequence). Trimming removed 3 bases at V and 9 bases at J, with 6 bases between. The CDR3 totals 11 residues. The CDR3 coding sequence is TGTGCCAGTAGTATGTCGGGTGAGCAGTTCTTC. This encodes CASSMSGEQFF.

V gene TRBV11-2 combines with J gene TRBJ2-2, with TRBD2 matching 7 bases. After removal of 5 bases from V and 7 bases from J, the junction contained 10 bases not matched to a gene. Germline assignment: CDR1 SGHAT and CDR2 FQNNGV. The CDR3 runs to 15 residues. CDR3 region: CASSASGTGHGELFF. The DNA of the CDR3 is TGTGCCAGCAGCGCGAGCGGGACGGGTCACGGGGAGCTGTTTTTT.

This chain uses TRBV4-1 with TRBJ2-1, with D unclear. The length of the CDR3 is 12 residues. V lost 1 base and J lost 6, with 4 bases in between. Germline V gene data show CDR1 as MGHRA and CDR2 as YSYEKL. CDR3 bases: TGCGCCAGCAGCCAAGTCCCCAATGAGCAGTTCTTC. This codes for CASSQVPNEQFF.

The chain uses TRBV5-5 and TRBJ2-3, with D uncertain. V was pared by 5 bases and J by 3 bases, with 22 bases between. Per the germline V gene, CDR1 is SGHKS and CDR2 is YYEKEE (reference sequence). CDR3 length: 17 amino acids. For the CDR3, the DNA is TGTGCCAGCAGTTACATCCGTACGGGCGGTAGAACAGATACGCAGTATTTT. Translation gives CASSYIRTGGRTDTQYF.

This clone has a handful of counts. The V call is TRBV6-6, the J call TRBJ2-1; D tentatively reads TRBD1 or TRBD2 (5 bases each). Germline V CDR1 and CDR2: MNHNY, SVGAGI (reference sequence). Trimming took off 0 bases at V and 4 bases at J, with 13 bases between the two ends. This CDR3 is 16 amino acids long. In nucleotides, the CDR3 is TGTGCCAGCAGTTACTCGCAGGGAGAACTATACAATGAGCAGTTCTTC. Encoded protein: CASSYSQGELYNEQFF.

This sequence joins TRBV27 and TRBJ1-5; no reliable D call. Germline CDR1 reads MNHEY; CDR2 reads SMNVEV (reference sequence). CDR3 length equals 13 residues. The V and J ends lost 3 bases and 5 bases respectively, with 8 bases between them. The CDR3 region is CASSFKGDQPQHF. CDR3 in DNA: TGTGCCAGCAGTTTTAAGGGCGATCAGCCCCAGCATTTT.

J is TRBJ2-7 and V is TRBV27; perhaps TRBD2 as D (6 bases). Germline V gene lookup returns CDR1 MNHEY and CDR2 SMNVEV (reference sequence). The ends were cut back, 6 bases at V and 0 bases at J, with 18 bases in the middle. The CDR3 has 16 amino acids. CDR3 loop: CASRPSMGTDSYEQYF. CDR3 sequence (DNA): TGTGCCAGCAGACCCTCAATGGGGACTGACTCCTACGAGCAGTACTTC.

The chain recombines TRBV6-5 with TRBJ2-7, with D unclear. Trimming removed 2 bases from V and 5 bases from J, with 10 bases in between. This CDR3 region has 13 residues. Per the germline V gene, CDR1 is MNHEY and CDR2 is SVGAGI. The CDR3, as DNA: TGTGCCAGCAGTTACGTAGTGTTCGACGAGCAGTACTTC. Translated, it gives CASSYVVFDEQYF.

This sequence joins TRBV4-2 and TRBJ1-5; the D gene is possibly TRBD1 (5 bases). There are 14 residues in the CDR3. Germline assignment: CDR1 LGHNA and CDR2 YNFKEQ. V was trimmed by 4 bases and J by 4 bases, leaving 11 bases between them. In DNA form, the CDR3 reads TGTGCCAGCAGCCCGGGGGGGTGGAATCAGCCCCAGCATTTT. This codes for CASSPGGWNQPQHF.

This rearrangement joins TRBV29-1 to TRBJ2-5; D could derive from TRBD1 or TRBD2 (5 bases each). Germline V lookup: CDR1 SQVTM, CDR2 ANQGSEA. With 2 bases removed from V and 2 bases from J, the gap between germline ends came to 15 bases. CDR3 length: 15 amino acids. The CDR3 bases are TGCAGCGTTGAATCCGACCGGGGCATACAAGAGACCCAGTACTTC. Translating gives CSVESDRGIQETQYF.

This chain links TRBV7-9 with TRBJ2-7; D gene unclear. Germline V CDR1 and CDR2: SEHNR, FQNEAQ (reference sequence). The CDR3 runs to 13 residues. V shed 3 bases and J shed 3 bases, with 9 bases lying between them. In DNA form, the CDR3 reads TGTGCCAGCAGCTTGGGCAGTTACTACGAGCAGTACTTC. As protein: CASSLGSYYEQYF.